The 18 T cell receptor beta chains in this list originate from one sample, sequenced in a study of T cell responses to AZD1222 COVID-19 vaccine. The table came from immunoSEQ multiplex PCR; TCRdb's copy has only in-frame clones and leaves some out. The repertoire holds around 86,000 clones, with around 90% as singletons. This specimen was peripheral blood, taken on day 0 of AZD1222 vaccination. These receptors all come from an adult in good health.

The V gene is TRBV5-6, the J gene TRBJ1-4; D is uncertain. This CDR3 spans 13 amino acids. Germline loops: CDR1 SGHDT, CDR2 YYEEEE. With 2 bases removed from V and 10 bases from J, the gap between germline ends came to 12 bases. CDR3 region: CASSLGTEGKLFF. The CDR3 nucleotides are TGTGCCAGCAGCTTAGGCACTGAGGGAAAACTGTTTTTT.

This clone was recorded once. The rearrangement joins TRBV5-4 to TRBJ1-3, with D uncertain. Germline CDR1 reads SGHNT; CDR2 reads YYREEE (reference sequence). The CDR3 is 16 amino acids. V was trimmed by 0 bases and J by 4 bases, leaving 14 bases between them. The CDR3 bases are TGTGCCAGCAGCTTGGATGGTAAACTTTCGGGAAACACCATATATTTT. This codes for CASSLDGKLSGNTIYF.

This clone has just one count. The V call is TRBV7-9, the J call TRBJ1-2; D unclear. Trimming removed 1 base at V and 4 bases at J, with 7 bases between. The CDR3 length is 13 residues. Germline CDR1 and CDR2: SEHNR and FQNEAQ (reference sequence). DNA of the CDR3: TGTGCCAGCAGCTTAGTCAGTTTCTATGGCTACACCTTC. It specifies CASSLVSFYGYTF.

This rearrangement joins TRBV18 to TRBJ1-2, with TRBD1 matching over 8 bases. Germline-derived CDR1 and CDR2 are KGHSH and LQKENI. There are 15 residues in the CDR3. The V gene end was trimmed by 0 bases and the J gene end by 4 bases; junction bases not matched to a gene: 4. CDR3: CASSPPGTGTYGYTF. The CDR3 DNA follows: TGTGCCAGCTCACCACCCGGGACAGGCACCTATGGCTACACCTTC.

This chain connects TRBV21-1 to TRBJ1-5; the table names TRBD1, a call not compared with the DNA. TRBV21-1 is a pseudogene. CDR3 size: 24 residues. The CDR3 here is CASSKALSGPTGRLRSYSNQPQHF. Here the CDR3 DNA reads TGTGCCAGCAGCAAAGCGCTATCCGGACCGACAGGAAGGCTACGCTCATATAGCAATCAGCCCCAGCATTTT.

The rearrangement uses TRBV19 and TRBJ1-5; the match to TRBD1 covers 7 bases. The trim removed 6 bases at V and 1 base at J, leaving 9 bases unmatched. The CDR3 totals 16 residues. Germline CDR1 LNHDA, CDR2 SQIVND (reference sequence). CDR3 DNA: TGTGCCAGTAGGGAGCAGGGGGGACGGAGCAATCAGCCCCAGCATTTT. Amino acid sequence: CASREQGGRSNQPQHF. The complete variable domain, with remaining parts taken from reference TRBV19 and TRBJ1-5, reads DGGITQSPKYLFRKEGQNVTLSCEQNLNHDAMYWYRQDPGQGLRLIYYSQIVNDFQKGDIAEGYSVSREKKESFPLTVTSAQKNPTAFYLCASREQGGRSNQPQHFGDGTRLSIL.

J is TRBJ2-3 and V is TRBV9, with 7 positions matching TRBD1. The length of the CDR3 is 16 residues. Per the germline V gene, CDR1 is SGDLS and CDR2 is YYNGEE. Losses at the gene ends were 4 bases for V and 0 bases for J; bases not matched to a gene: 8. CDR3 loop: CASSLRTGQSTDTQYF. CDR3 in DNA: TGTGCCAGCAGCCTAAGGACAGGACAAAGCACAGATACGCAGTATTTT.

The chain combines TRBV4-3 with TRBJ1-1, with 8 positions matching TRBD1. The V and J ends lost 2 bases and 4 bases, in that order; junction bases with no gene match: 6. The CDR3 loop spans 15 amino acids. Germline V CDR1 and CDR2: LGHNA, YSLEER. The CDR3, as DNA: TGCGCCAGCAGCCAATGGCAGGGGGCGGGCACTGAAGCTTTCTTT. Translating it yields CASSQWQGAGTEAFF.

The chain employs TRBV6-6 and TRBJ2-1; tentatively, D is TRBD2 (6 bases). V was clipped by 5 bases and J by 13 bases, with 12 bases between them. This CDR3 region has 11 residues. In germline, CDR1 is MNHNY, CDR2 SVGAGI (reference sequence). The CDR3 nucleotides are TGTGCCAGCAGTACGGGGGACGCCCAGTTCTTC. The encoded protein is CASSTGDAQFF.

Only one count was recorded for this clone. V is TRBV9 and J is TRBJ2-1; 8 bases map to TRBD2. The CDR3 sequence is 15 residues long. With 4 bases clipped from V and 5 bases from J, the junction kept 8 bases outside the gene matches. Germline CDR1 and CDR2: SGDLS and YYNGEE. The CDR3 here is CASSPRTGGDNEQFF. The CDR3 nucleotides are TGTGCCAGCAGCCCTCGTACGGGGGGGGACAATGAGCAGTTCTTC.

This chain connects TRBV7-9 to TRBJ1-2; D call uncertain. Germline CDR1 is SEHNR and CDR2 is FQNEAQ (reference sequence). Trimming stripped 5 bases from V and 4 bases from J, with 17 bases between. The CDR3 length is 15 residues. In DNA, the CDR3 is TGTGCCAGCAGCCCCTCCAGCGGGCCTAGCTATGGCTACACCTTC. It encodes CASSPSSGPSYGYTF.

The chain employs TRBV14 and TRBJ1-1, with D possibly being TRBD1 (6 bases). In germline, CDR1 is SGHDN, CDR2 FVKESK. Trimming shortened V by 0 bases and J by 5 bases, and 25 bases separated the two germline ends. The CDR3 spans 19 residues. CDR3 amino acids: CASSQERKLDIGGRTEAFF. The CDR3 DNA is TGTGCCAGCAGCCAAGAGCGAAAGCTGGATATAGGGGGACGGACTGAAGCTTTCTTT. Full variable domain (missing parts from reference TRBV14 and TRBJ1-1): EAGVTQFPSHSVIEKGQTVTLRCDPISGHDNLYWYRRVMGKEIKFLLHFVKESKQDESGMPNNRFLAERTGGTYSTLKVQPAELEDSGVYFCASSQERKLDIGGRTEAFFGQGTRLTVV.

The chain has TRBV12-3 or TRBV12-4 and TRBJ1-3; D uncertain. Trimming pared 5 bases from V and 3 bases from J, leaving 8 bases between. This CDR3 spans 13 amino acids. CDR3 amino acids: CASSQADGNTIYF. The DNA for the CDR3 is TGTGCCAGCAGTCAGGCGGATGGAAACACCATATATTTT.

The table lists this clone with a count of one. This rearrangement joins TRBV27 to TRBJ1-5; 12 bases fit TRBD1. Germline values: CDR1 MNHEY, CDR2 SMNVEV (reference sequence). The CDR3 runs to 15 residues. The junction had 7 bases not matched to a gene; V was cut back by 6 bases and J by 7 bases. The CDR3 region is CASRAGQGAGQPQHF. CDR3 nucleotide sequence: TGTGCCAGCAGAGCGGGACAGGGGGCAGGGCAGCCCCAGCATTTT.

The genes are TRBV6-5 and TRBJ1-2; maybe TRBD1 (5 bases). V dropped 5 bases and J dropped 7 bases, with 17 bases sitting between them. The germline CDR1 and CDR2 sequences are MNHEY and SVGAGI. There are 14 residues in the CDR3. This CDR3 reads CASSPNAGRRGYTF. The CDR3 nucleotides read TGTGCCAGCAGTCCCAATGCGGGGCGTCGTGGCTACACCTTC.

V usage is TRBV27 and J usage is TRBJ2-1; D may be TRBD2 (5 bases). The CDR3 covers 15 residues. Per the germline V gene, CDR1 is MNHEY and CDR2 is SMNVEV (reference sequence). V lost 10 bases, J lost 5 bases, and 21 bases lay in between. CDR3 amino acids: CATGRAYGVHNEQFF. The CDR3 DNA follows: TGTGCCACCGGACGGGCGTACGGGGTTCACAATGAGCAGTTCTTC.

This clone was detected once. The CDR3 DNA follows: TGTGCCAGCAGCTTGGGAAACAGGAAGAACACTGAAGCTTTCTTT. Its translation: CASSLGNRKNTEAFF. J is TRBJ1-1 and V is TRBV5-4; maybe TRBD1 (5 bases). Trimming shortened V by 0 bases and J by 1 base, and 10 bases separated the two germline ends. The CDR3 is 15 amino acids. Germline CDR1 and CDR2: SGHNT and YYREEE (reference sequence).

The J gene is TRBJ1-5, the V gene TRBV27; the D gene is possibly TRBD1 (6 bases). V shed 3 bases and J shed 0 bases, with 15 bases lying between them. Germline V CDR1 and CDR2: MNHEY, SMNVEV (reference sequence). The length of the CDR3 is 17 residues. CDR3 in amino acids: CASSLSGGRYSNQPQHF. The CDR3 nucleotides read TGTGCCAGCAGTTTGAGCGGGGGCCGGTATAGCAATCAGCCCCAGCATTTT.